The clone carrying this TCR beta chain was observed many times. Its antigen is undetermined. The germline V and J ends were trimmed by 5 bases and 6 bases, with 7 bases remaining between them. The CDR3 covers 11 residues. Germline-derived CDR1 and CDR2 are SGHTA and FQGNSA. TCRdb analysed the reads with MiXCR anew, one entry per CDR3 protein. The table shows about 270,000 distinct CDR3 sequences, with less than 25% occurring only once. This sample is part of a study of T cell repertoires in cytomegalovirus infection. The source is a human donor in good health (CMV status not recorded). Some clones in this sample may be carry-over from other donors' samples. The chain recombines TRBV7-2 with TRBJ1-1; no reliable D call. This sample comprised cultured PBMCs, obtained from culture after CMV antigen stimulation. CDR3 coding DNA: TGTGCCAGCAGCGTAAGGTCTGAAGCTTTCTTT. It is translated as CASSVRSEAFF. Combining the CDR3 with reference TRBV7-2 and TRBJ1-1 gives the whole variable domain GAGVSQSPSNKVTEKGKDVELRCDPISGHTALYWYRQSLGQGLEFLIYFQGNSAPDKSGLPSDRFSAERTGGSVSTLTIQRTQQEDSAVYLCASSVRSEAFFGQGTRLTVV.